The 16 T cell receptor beta chains listed next were all sequenced from one sample in a study of cytomegalovirus exposure and HLA in healthy donors. Primers for the PCR totalled 60 Vbeta and 13 Jbeta. Assay used: immunoSEQ multiplex PCR; TCRdb lists only in-frame clones, some missing. The sample contains around 180,000 clones, over 70% of which appear only once. The source material was PBMCs. Receptors were obtained from a woman aged 50 to 65 in good health and CMV-seronegative.

This clone was detected a few times. The gene calls are TRBV27 and TRBJ2-7; 13 bases line up with TRBD2. This CDR3 region has 17 residues. J lost 1 base, V lost 2 bases, and 5 bases had no gene match. Looked up from germline, CDR1 is MNHEY and CDR2 is SMNVEV (reference sequence). Here the CDR3 reads CASSLIGTSGISYEQYF. CDR3 bases: TGTGCCAGCAGTTTAATTGGGACTAGCGGGATTTCCTACGAGCAGTACTTC.

The chain has TRBV27 and TRBJ2-1, with 13 bases that match TRBD2. Germline CDR1 and CDR2: MNHEY and SMNVEV (reference sequence). The ends lost 3 bases at V and 3 bases at J; junction bases unmatched: 11. The CDR3 covers 19 residues. For the CDR3, the DNA is TGTGCCAGCAGTTTGTCCGGGACTAGCGGGATTTCTTACTACAATGAGCAGTTCTTC. Encoded protein: CASSLSGTSGISYYNEQFF.

The chain combines TRBV11-2 with TRBJ2-3; perhaps TRBD2 as D (7 bases). The germline V gene encodes CDR1 SGHAT and CDR2 FQNNGV. The CDR3 is 16 residues long. Trimming took off 4 bases at V and 2 bases at J, with 16 bases between the two ends. DNA for the CDR3: TGTGCCAGCAGCTCTAGGGGGGGGCGGGTCACAGATACGCAGTATTTT. It encodes CASSSRGGRVTDTQYF.

The chain has TRBV2 and TRBJ2-3; 9 bases map to TRBD2. This CDR3 has 14 residues. Germline loops: CDR1 SNHLY, CDR2 FYNNEI. The junction had 4 bases not matched to a gene; V was cut back by 5 bases and J by 4 bases. In DNA, the CDR3 is TGTGCCAGCAGTCGACGGACTAGCGCAGATACGCAGTATTTT. Residues: CASSRRTSADTQYF.

This clone came up a few times. V and J are TRBV13 and TRBJ2-7; tentative D call: TRBD1 (5 bases). Germline CDR1 and CDR2: PRHDT and FYEKMQ (reference sequence). CDR3 length: 15 residues. V was shortened by 2 bases and J by 0 bases, with 11 bases between the two germline ends. The CDR3 nucleotides are TGTGCCAGCAGCTTAACCCCCAGGGCCTCCTACGAGCAGTACTTC. It codes for CASSLTPRASYEQYF.

This chain uses TRBV27 with TRBJ1-1; no definite D call. The CDR3 extends over 14 amino acids. Germline V CDR1 and CDR2: MNHEY, SMNVEV (reference sequence). V was shortened by 3 bases and J by 5 bases, with 13 bases between the two germline ends. CDR3 bases: TGTGCCAGCAGTTTGGGCATACTTGCTACTGAAGCTTTCTTT. It codes for CASSLGILATEAFF.

This clone was detected only a few times. V gene TRBV19 combines with J gene TRBJ2-5; maybe TRBD1 (5 bases). This CDR3 has 13 residues. Germline values: CDR1 LNHDA, CDR2 SQIVND (reference sequence). The V gene lost 4 bases and the J gene lost 1 base, with 7 bases spanning the gap. This CDR3 is CASSRTLQETQYF. The CDR3 coding sequence is TGTGCCAGTAGTAGGACACTCCAAGAGACCCAGTACTTC.

The chain carries TRBV2 and TRBJ2-7, with TRBD1 matching 7 bases. Trimming cost V 6 bases and J 3 bases; bases outside gene matches: 2. Germline V gene sequence: CDR1 SNHLY, CDR2 FYNNEI. The CDR3 is made up of 12 amino acids. This chain's CDR3 is CASSYRGYEQYF. In nucleotides, the CDR3 is TGTGCCAGCAGCTACAGGGGCTACGAGCAGTACTTC. The full variable domain, in which reference TRBV2 and TRBJ2-7 provide the parts outside the CDR3, is EPEVTQTPSHQVTQMGQEVILRCVPISNHLYFYWYRQILGQKVEFLVSFYNNEISEKSEIFDDQFSVERPDGSNFTLKIRSTKLEDSAMYFCASSYRGYEQYFGPGTRLTVT.

V gene TRBV19 combines with J gene TRBJ1-4, with TRBD1 matching over 10 bases. Per germline, CDR1 LNHDA and CDR2 SQIVND (reference sequence). After removal of 11 bases from V and 10 bases from J, the junction contained 16 bases not matched to a gene. There are 15 residues in the CDR3. The CDR3 spells CASVDSAGQGRKLFF. CDR3 nucleotides: TGTGCCTCAGTAGATAGCGCGGGACAGGGGAGAAAACTGTTTTTT.

The V and J genes are TRBV9 and TRBJ1-1; 8 bases are shared with TRBD1. Germline loops: CDR1 SGDLS, CDR2 YYNGEE. This CDR3 spans 13 amino acids. Trimming removed 4 bases from V and 8 bases from J; junction bases left unmatched: 7. DNA of the CDR3: TGTGCCAGCAGCTCGACAGGGGACTGGGAAGCTTTCTTT. Encoded protein: CASSSTGDWEAFF.

The chain is built from TRBV6-1 and TRBJ2-7; D gene unclear. Germline CDR1 MNHNS, CDR2 SASEGT. V was clipped by 6 bases and J by 2 bases, with 11 bases between them. This CDR3 has 13 residues. The CDR3 DNA reads as TGTGCCAGCAGAACCGGGTTGACCTACGAGCAGTACTTC. As protein: CASRTGLTYEQYF.

This chain joins TRBV9 and TRBJ2-1; TRBD2 matches 9 bases. The CDR3 has 16 amino acids. The J segment lost 1 base and the V segment lost 2 bases, leaving 4 bases of the junction unmatched. The germline V gene has CDR1 SGDLS and CDR2 YYNGEE. The CDR3 nucleotides read TGTGCCAGCAGCGTGATAGCGGGAGTTTCCTACAATGAGCAGTTCTTC. Amino acid sequence: CASSVIAGVSYNEQFF.

The rearrangement joins TRBV5-1 to TRBJ1-1, with TRBD1 matching 7 bases. Germline V CDR1 and CDR2: SGHRS, YFSETQ. V trimming: 3 bases; J trimming: 4 bases; junction bases outside the gene matches: 9. The CDR3 has 15 amino acids. The CDR3 region is CASSWEQGIGTEAFF. The CDR3 DNA is TGCGCCAGCAGCTGGGAACAGGGGATTGGCACTGAAGCTTTCTTT. Variable domain in full (rest from reference TRBV5-1 and TRBJ1-1): KAGVTQTPRYLIKTRGQQVTLSCSPISGHRSVSWYQQTPGQGLQFLFEYFSETQRNKGNFPGRFSGRQFSNSRSEMNVSTLELGDSALYLCASSWEQGIGTEAFFGQGTRLTVV.

The chain combines TRBV7-9 with TRBJ2-2; 16 bases line up with TRBD2. Germline-derived CDR1 and CDR2 are SEHNR and FQNEAQ (reference sequence). Trimming removed 4 bases from V and 4 bases from J; junction bases left unmatched: 9. CDR3 length equals 19 residues. CDR3 in amino acids: CASSSSGTSGREGTGELFF. CDR3 DNA sequence: TGTGCCAGCAGCTCCTCCGGGACTAGCGGGAGGGAGGGCACCGGGGAGCTGTTTTTT.

The chain recombines TRBV30 with TRBJ1-1, with TRBD1 as a possible D gene (6 bases). The CDR3 runs to 13 residues. Trimming shortened V by 4 bases and J by 11 bases, and 20 bases separated the two germline ends. Germline CDR1 and CDR2: GTSNPN and SVGIG (reference sequence). CDR3: CAWIGTRSFKAFF. Here the CDR3 DNA reads TGTGCCTGGATCGGGACAAGGTCTTTCAAGGCTTTCTTT.

The chain joins TRBV7-8 to TRBJ2-3; D is ambiguous. V dropped 5 bases and J dropped 3 bases, with 15 bases sitting between them. The germline gives CDR1 SGHVS, CDR2 FQNEAQ. The CDR3 length is 15 residues. The CDR3 loop reads CASSLSWVRTDTQYF. CDR3 DNA sequence: TGTGCCAGCAGCCTTTCGTGGGTGCGGACAGATACGCAGTATTTT.